The 20 T cell receptor beta chains listed next were all sequenced from one sample in a study of monozygotic twins with inflammatory bowel disease. TCRdb reworked the 5' RACE reads into one entry per CDR3 protein, no DNA. Recorded for this sample: over 200,000 distinct CDR3 sequences. Sequencing was performed on blood. Source of these receptors: a human donor with ulcerative colitis or Crohn's disease, or a healthy co-twin of an affected twin (not recorded which).

The J gene is TRBJ2-2, the V gene TRBV7-2; TCRdb calls TRBD1, which cannot be checked without DNA. The germline CDR1 and CDR2 sequences are SGHTA and FQGNSA. The CDR3 covers 15 residues. The chain's CDR3 is CASSSRARGAGELFF.

The rearrangement uses TRBV3-1 and TRBJ1-3. The CDR3 has 11 amino acids. CDR1 and CDR2 from the germline V gene are LGHDT and YNNKEL (reference sequence). The CDR3 sequence: CASSQGYTIYF.

The chain joins TRBV6-6 to TRBJ1-1. Germline V gene sequence: CDR1 MNHNY, CDR2 SVGAGI (reference sequence). The CDR3 has 13 amino acids. CDR3 loop: CASRRDPNTEAFF.

The chain joins TRBV2 to TRBJ2-3. The CDR3 length is 14 residues. Germline V gene data show CDR1 as SNHLY and CDR2 as FYNNEI. This CDR3 is CASRTNGGTDTQYF.

The chain joins TRBV7-6 to TRBJ2-1; the D gene TCRdb calls, TRBD1, cannot be checked with no DNA. Germline loops: CDR1 SGHVS, CDR2 FNYEAQ. The CDR3 has 14 amino acids. CDR3 residues: CASSNDFNRVEQFF.

The CDR3: CASSPPGNYGYTF. V usage is TRBV18 and J usage is TRBJ1-2. The CDR3 length is 13 residues. Per germline, CDR1 KGHSH and CDR2 LQKENI. The complete variable domain, with remaining parts taken from reference TRBV18 and TRBJ1-2, reads NAGVMQNPRHLVRRRGQEARLRCSPMKGHSHVYWYRQLPEEGLKFMVYLQKENIIDESGMPKERFSAEFPKEGPSILRIQQVVRGDSAAYFCASSPPGNYGYTFGSGTRLTVV.

The chain couples TRBV20-1 to TRBJ1-4; TCRdb indicates TRBD1, and absent DNA this call remains unverified. The CDR3 length is 17 residues. CDR1 is DFQATT, CDR2 SNEGSKA, per germline (reference sequence). CDR3 sequence: CSARSGQGPATNEKLFF.

The genes are TRBV2 and TRBJ2-3; lacking DNA, the TRBD2 call made by TCRdb goes unchecked. Germline-derived CDR1 and CDR2 are SNHLY and FYNNEI. The CDR3 has 14 residues. The CDR3 spells CASISGGAPDTQYF. Together with reference TRBV2 and TRBJ2-3, the CDR3 gives the full variable domain: EPEVTQTPSHQVTQMGQEVILRCVPISNHLYFYWYRQILGQKVEFLVSFYNNEISEKSEIFDDQFSVERPDGSNFTLKIRSTKLEDSAMYFCASISGGAPDTQYFGPGTRLTVL.

The rearrangement uses TRBV5-6 and TRBJ2-5; TCRdb's assignment of TRBD2 cannot be checked, as there is no DNA. This CDR3 spans 13 amino acids. Germline V lookup: CDR1 SGHDT, CDR2 YYEEEE. This CDR3 reads CASSFPGGTTQYF.

V usage is TRBV5-1 and J usage is TRBJ2-3; TCRdb outputs TRBD2, but without DNA this stays unchecked. Per the germline V gene, CDR1 is SGHRS and CDR2 is YFSETQ. This CDR3 spans 16 amino acids. CDR3 sequence reads: CASSALEGFRTDTQYF.

The chain carries TRBV5-1 and TRBJ1-2; the TRBD1 assignment by TCRdb is unverifiable without DNA. The germline V gene has CDR1 SGHRS and CDR2 YFSETQ. The CDR3 sequence is 12 residues long. CDR3 in amino acids: CASSLDGNGYTF.

The genes are TRBV5-1 and TRBJ1-5; the D call of TRBD1 rests on TCRdb alone, since no DNA is present to check it. Germline values: CDR1 SGHRS, CDR2 YFSETQ. This CDR3 region has 15 residues. This CDR3 is CASKWGRGENQPQHF.

The chain couples TRBV20-1 to TRBJ2-3; TCRdb's assignment of TRBD2 cannot be checked, as there is no DNA. Per germline, CDR1 DFQATT and CDR2 SNEGSKA (reference sequence). The CDR3 is made up of 18 amino acids. Here the CDR3 reads CSAREEAGGQKGLDTQYF.

The chain has TRBV4-1 and TRBJ2-5; TCRdb proposes TRBD2, but this gene call is untestable without DNA. Germline V gene lookup returns CDR1 MGHRA and CDR2 YSYEKL. CDR3 length: 16 residues. The CDR3 region is CASSQWLIRGQETQYF.

The chain links TRBV4-1 to TRBJ1-6; TCRdb names TRBD1, which stays unverified in the absence of DNA. Germline V gene sequence: CDR1 MGHRA, CDR2 YSYEKL. The CDR3 has 15 amino acids. CDR3 region: CASSPTPGRNSPLHF.

The chain joins TRBV12-3 or TRBV12-4 to TRBJ1-2; no DNA is available, so the TRBD1 call from TCRdb remains unchecked. The CDR3 has 16 amino acids. CDR3 sequence: CASRPTGQNFNYGYTF.

The rearrangement links TRBV7-2 to TRBJ2-1. CDR1 is SGHTA, CDR2 FQGNSA, per germline. This CDR3 contains 15 residues. CDR3 amino acids: CASSPTGLSYNEQFF.

This sequence joins TRBV7-2 and TRBJ1-2; TCRdb picks TRBD1, but there is no DNA to check that call. The CDR3 spans 15 residues. Per germline, CDR1 SGHTA and CDR2 FQGNSA. CDR3 loop: CASSIITGSPTGYTF.

The chain combines TRBV2 with TRBJ1-1; TCRdb selects TRBD1, and the lack of DNA leaves this call unchecked. The CDR3 length is 14 residues. Germline V gives CDR1 SNHLY, CDR2 FYNNEI. CDR3: CASTRQGRVTEAFF.

The V gene is TRBV3-1, the J gene TRBJ2-3. This CDR3 comprises 15 residues. Germline CDR1 is LGHDT and CDR2 is YNNKEL (reference sequence). The CDR3 loop is CASSQVVVGGDTQYF.